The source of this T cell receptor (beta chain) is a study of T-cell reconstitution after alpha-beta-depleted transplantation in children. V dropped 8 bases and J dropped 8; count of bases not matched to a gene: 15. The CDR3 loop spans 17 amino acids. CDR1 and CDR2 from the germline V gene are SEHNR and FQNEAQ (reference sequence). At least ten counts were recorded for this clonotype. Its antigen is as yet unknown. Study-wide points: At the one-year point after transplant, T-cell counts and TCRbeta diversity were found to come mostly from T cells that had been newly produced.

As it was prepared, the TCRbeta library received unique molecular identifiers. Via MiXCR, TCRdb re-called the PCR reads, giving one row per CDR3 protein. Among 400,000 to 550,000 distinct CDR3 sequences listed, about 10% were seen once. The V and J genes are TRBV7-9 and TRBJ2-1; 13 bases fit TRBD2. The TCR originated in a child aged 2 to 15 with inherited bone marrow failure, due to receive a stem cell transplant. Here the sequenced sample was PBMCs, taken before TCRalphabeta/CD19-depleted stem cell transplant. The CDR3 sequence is CASERTRTSGRFDEQFF. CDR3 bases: TGTGCCAGCGAACGTACCAGGACTAGCGGGAGATTCGATGAGCAGTTCTTC. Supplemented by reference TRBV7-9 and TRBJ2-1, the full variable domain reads DTGVSQNPRHKITKRGQNVTFRCDPISEHNRLYWYRQTLGQGPEFLTYFQNEAQLEKSRLLSDRFSAERPKGSFSTLEIQRTEQGDSAMYLCASERTRTSGRFDEQFFGPGTRLTVL.